These 18 T cell receptor beta chains were all obtained from the same sample, sequenced in a study of PD-1 blockade in classical Hodgkin lymphoma. The data were produced by immunoSEQ multiplex PCR, yet TCRdb's version contains in-frame clones alone and is incomplete. The sample includes fewer than 100,000 clones, roughly 92% of them seen just once. Each and every patient relapsed after autologous stem cell transplantation, and patients got differing brentuximab vedotin exposure. Sequencing was performed on peripheral blood mononuclear cells (PBMCs), taken at baseline. The source is a human donor with classical Hodgkin lymphoma.

The chain employs TRBV7-8 and TRBJ1-1; D gene uncertain. The V gene lost 1 base and the J gene lost 0 bases, with 9 bases spanning the gap. Per germline, CDR1 SGHVS and CDR2 FQNEAQ. This CDR3 has 15 residues. CDR3 residues: CASSLEARMNTEAFF. As DNA, the CDR3 is TGTGCCAGCAGCTTAGAGGCGAGAATGAACACTGAAGCTTTCTTT.

The chain employs TRBV6-5 and TRBJ1-2, with D perhaps TRBD1 (5 bases). Trimming pared 2 bases from V and 7 bases from J, leaving 14 bases between. Germline CDR1 MNHEY, CDR2 SVGAGI. The CDR3 is 14 amino acids. The CDR3 reads CASSYRQGLVGYTF. As DNA, the CDR3 is TGTGCCAGCAGTTACAGGCAGGGCCTAGTTGGCTACACCTTC.

The chain links TRBV6-6 to TRBJ2-7, with 9 bases lining up with TRBD1. The V segment lost 4 bases and the J segment 2 bases; nucleotides outside the gene matches: 3. Germline CDR1 reads MNHNY; CDR2 reads SVGAGI (reference sequence). This CDR3 contains 14 residues. CDR3 region: CASSLRQGAYEQYF. The CDR3 nucleotides read TGTGCCAGCAGTTTACGACAGGGGGCCTACGAGCAGTACTTC.

The chain has TRBV6-5 and TRBJ2-7; D is uncertain. The germline gives CDR1 MNHEY, CDR2 SVGAGI. This CDR3 has 15 amino acids. Deletions cut 0 bases from V and 3 bases from J, with 12 bases between. This CDR3 is CASSYSSRRYYEQYF. CDR3 DNA sequence: TGTGCCAGCAGTTACTCCTCTCGACGCTACTACGAGCAGTACTTC.

The gene calls are TRBV9 and TRBJ2-1; 10 bases fit TRBD2. Looked up from germline, CDR1 is SGDLS and CDR2 is YYNGEE. CDR3 size: 24 residues. V lost 1 base and J lost 0; bases outside the gene matches: 25. This CDR3 is CASSVPDPTIAGGPGLSSYNEQFF. The CDR3, as DNA: TGTGCCAGCAGCGTACCCGACCCCACGATAGCGGGAGGCCCCGGTTTGAGCTCCTACAATGAGCAGTTCTTC.

The V and J genes are TRBV4-1 and TRBJ2-7; D is unresolved. This CDR3 region has 14 residues. Trimming pared 5 bases from V and 0 bases from J, leaving 11 bases between. Germline loops: CDR1 MGHRA, CDR2 YSYEKL. This CDR3 reads CASSTRRYSYEQYF. CDR3 DNA sequence: TGCGCCAGCAGCACCCGACGGTACTCCTACGAGCAGTACTTC.

The rearrangement links TRBV19 to TRBJ1-1; D gene uncertain. Germline CDR1 and CDR2: LNHDA and SQIVND (reference sequence). This CDR3 is built from 12 residues. Trimming left V 3 bases short and J 0 bases short, with 2 bases between. CDR3 protein: CASSILNTEAFF. CDR3 bases: TGTGCCAGTAGTATTTTGAACACTGAAGCTTTCTTT.

CDR3 DNA sequence: TGTGCCACCAGCGGGCACTTCGGCGGCACTGAAGCTTTCTTT. Translation gives CATSGHFGGTEAFF. This chain links TRBV15 with TRBJ1-1; D is ambiguous. Germline V gives CDR1 LNHNV, CDR2 YYDKDF (reference sequence). Trimming left V 5 bases short and J 4 bases short, with 14 bases between. This CDR3 has 14 residues.

This clone has more than one count but fewer than ten. This chain links TRBV10-3 with TRBJ1-2; no clear D. V was clipped by 0 bases and J by 8 bases, with 16 bases between them. The CDR3 totals 15 residues. Germline V CDR1 and CDR2: ENHRY, SYGVKD. CDR3 residues: CAISESFGRSQGYTF. For the CDR3, the DNA is TGTGCCATCAGTGAGTCGTTCGGCCGGAGCCAAGGCTACACCTTC.

The V and J genes are TRBV6-1 and TRBJ2-7; possible D gene TRBD2, 5 bases. CDR3 length: 16 amino acids. V lost 2 bases and J 0 bases, leaving 14 bases between the germline ends. Germline V gene data show CDR1 as MNHNS and CDR2 as SASEGT. The CDR3 sequence: CASSEFGGLSSYEQYF. DNA for the CDR3: TGTGCCAGCAGTGAATTCGGCGGGTTAAGCTCCTACGAGCAGTACTTC.

The gene calls are TRBV19 and TRBJ1-1; possibly TRBD1 for D (5 bases). Per the germline V gene, CDR1 is LNHDA and CDR2 is SQIVND (reference sequence). The CDR3 consists of 11 residues. V was clipped by 10 bases and J by 11 bases, with 17 bases between them. CDR3 protein: CATQVSWGAFF. The CDR3 nucleotides are TGTGCCACCCAAGTAAGCTGGGGCGCTTTCTTT.

The V gene is TRBV5-5, the J gene TRBJ1-1, with D possibly being TRBD1 (6 bases). The germline V and J ends were trimmed by 7 bases and 6 bases, with 16 bases remaining between them. Germline V gene data show CDR1 as SGHKS and CDR2 as YYEKEE (reference sequence). The CDR3 contains 13 residues. The chain's CDR3 is CASYYRVTAEAFF. CDR3 DNA: TGTGCCAGCTACTACAGGGTTACCGCTGAAGCTTTCTTT. Variable domain in full (rest from reference TRBV5-5 and TRBJ1-1): DAGVTQSPTHLIKTRGQQVTLRCSPISGHKSVSWYQQVLGQGPQFIFQYYEKEERGRGNFPDRFSARQFPNYSSELNVNALLLGDSALYLCASYYRVTAEAFFGQGTRLTVV.

This clone was observed a single time. The rearrangement links TRBV5-5 to TRBJ1-2; D is possibly TRBD1 (6 bases). The CDR3 is made up of 13 amino acids. CDR1 is SGHKS and CDR2 is YYEKEE in the germline V gene (reference sequence). Trimming removed 4 bases at V and 4 bases at J, with 11 bases between. CDR3: CASSLGQPYGYTF. The CDR3 nucleotides are TGTGCCAGCAGCCTAGGACAGCCCTATGGCTACACCTTC.

This chain uses TRBV6-1 with TRBJ2-3; TRBD2 matches at 10 bases. CDR3 size: 15 residues. Germline assignment: CDR1 MNHNS and CDR2 SASEGT. The junction had 5 bases not matched to a gene; V was cut back by 6 bases and J by 2 bases. The CDR3 region has the DNA TGTGCCAGCAGCCGGACTAGCGGCCCCACAGATACGCAGTATTTT. This translates into CASSRTSGPTDTQYF.

The rearrangement uses TRBV7-8 and TRBJ2-1; D may be TRBD2 (5 bases). This CDR3 contains 15 residues. Trimming shortened V by 7 bases and J by 1 base, and 14 bases separated the two germline ends. CDR1 and CDR2 from the germline V gene are SGHVS and FQNEAQ. CDR3 loop: CASNRVEGSYNEQFF. The CDR3 region has the DNA TGTGCCAGCAACCGCGTAGAGGGATCCTACAATGAGCAGTTCTTC.

The chain employs TRBV7-3 and TRBJ2-2; D remains unclear. With 5 bases removed from V and 4 bases from J, the gap between germline ends came to 11 bases. The CDR3 extends over 14 amino acids. The germline gives CDR1 SGHTA, CDR2 FQGTGA. The CDR3 nucleotides are TGTGCCAGCAGCCCAATGTCCTCCACCGGGGAGCTGTTTTTT. Translation: CASSPMSSTGELFF.

DNA of the CDR3: TGTGCCAGCAGTTTCCCAGGGGGCGTCGTGCAGTACTTC. Its protein is CASSFPGGVVQYF. The chain is built from TRBV28 and TRBJ2-7, with 8 bases lining up with TRBD1. Germline V CDR1 and CDR2: MDHEN, SYDVKM. V was clipped by 3 bases and J by 9 bases; unmatched bases: 7. This CDR3 is built from 13 residues.

The V and J genes are TRBV7-9 and TRBJ2-7; D call uncertain. CDR1 and CDR2 from the germline V gene are SEHNR and FQNEAQ (reference sequence). The CDR3 is 12 residues long. The V end lost 1 base, the J end lost 2 bases, and 3 bases lay between the germline ends. CDR3 DNA sequence: TGTGCCAGCAGCTTAGATCCCTACGAGCAGTACTTC. As protein: CASSLDPYEQYF.